Listed below are T cell receptor beta chains from one sample, sequenced in a study of shared clonotypes between healthy human individuals. Repertoires were generated with immunoSEQ multiplex PCR, while TCRdb's copy carries only in-frame clones and drops some. The sample records over 700,000 clones, roughly 72% being singletons. The sequenced sample was memory CD4+ T cells sorted from blood. The receptors were gathered from a woman between 25 and 40 years old in good health. The CDR3 runs from the conserved cysteine through the conserved F or W. D genes are given only for firm matches. A row's size may be missing; if present it is once, few, many or a size class.

V	size	J	D	CDR3	DNA
TRBV2	.	TRBJ1-3	.	CAQGRAGNTIYF	TGTGCCCAAGGGCGCGCTGGAAACACCATATATTTT
TRBV21-1	.	TRBJ2-7	.	CASLRGPHNPYEQYF	TGTGCCAGCCTAAGGGGACCCCACAACCCCTACGAGCAGTACTTC
TRBV7-2	.	TRBJ2-1	.	CASSLRVRDEQFF	TGTGCCAGCAGCTTGCGGGTTCGCGATGAGCAGTTCTTC
TRBV25-1	.	TRBJ1-2	TRBD1	CASSRTGGLGYGYTF	TGTGCCAGCAGCCGGACAGGGGGTTTAGGCTATGGCTACACCTTC
TRBV9	.	TRBJ2-3	.	CASSVAGVHTDTQYF	TGTGCCAGCAGCGTAGCGGGAGTGCACACAGATACGCAGTATTTT
TRBV27	.	TRBJ2-3	.	CASSLSRATTDTQYF	TGTGCCAGCAGTTTATCGAGGGCTACCACAGATACGCAGTATTTT
TRBV9	.	TRBJ2-3	.	CASSVGRKSTDTQYF	TGTGCCAGCAGCGTAGGACGTAAGAGCACAGATACGCAGTATTTT
TRBV7-2	.	TRBJ2-3	TRBD2	CASSSGRAPVDTQYF	TGTGCCAGCAGTAGCGGGAGGGCCCCGGTTGATACGCAGTATTTT
TRBV28	.	TRBJ2-7	TRBD1	CASSRRQGPYEQYF	TGTGCCAGCAGTCGGAGACAGGGCCCCTACGAGCAGTACTTC
TRBV6-1	few	TRBJ2-7	.	CASSDSLVRVEQYF	TGTGCCAGCAGTGACTCGCTAGTAAGGGTCGAGCAGTACTTC
TRBV2	many	TRBJ2-1	.	CASSRQELSEQFF	TGTGCCAGCAGCCGACAGGAGTTGAGTGAGCAGTTCTTC
TRBV5-5	.	TRBJ2-2	.	CASSFEPVGGELFF	TGTGCCAGCAGCTTCGAACCTGTCGGCGGGGAGCTGTTTTTT
TRBV19	.	TRBJ2-4	.	CASLGRTLAKNIQYF	TGTGCCAGCCTCGGACGGACTCTAGCCAAAAACATTCAGTACTTC
TRBV6-6	few	TRBJ1-5	.	CASSGGPYQPQHF	TGTGCCAGCAGTGGGGGGCCGTATCAGCCCCAGCATTTT
TRBV6-1	once	TRBJ2-2	.	CASKSAPDTGELFF	TGTGCCAGCAAATCAGCTCCCGACACCGGGGAGCTGTTTTTT
TRBV4-1	.	TRBJ1-4	TRBD1	CASSQPRTGGRDEKLFF	TGCGCCAGCAGCCAACCCAGGACAGGGGGCCGGGATGAAAAACTGTTTTTT
TRBV19	few	TRBJ2-5	.	CASSIDLYRETQYF	TGTGCCAGTAGTATAGACCTCTATCGGGAGACCCAGTACTTC
TRBV18	.	TRBJ2-5	TRBD2	CASSPIAGGASGETQYF	TGTGCCAGCTCACCGATTGCGGGGGGCGCGTCTGGAGAGACCCAGTACTTC
TRBV20-1	once	TRBJ1-2	.	CSARAPDYTF	TGCAGTGCTAGAGCCCCGGACTACACCTTC
TRBV7-6	.	TRBJ1-2	.	CASSLEAESGYGYTF	TGTGCCAGCAGCTTAGAGGCAGAATCAGGATATGGCTACACCTTC
TRBV19	once	TRBJ1-1	TRBD1	CASSMGQGDTEAFF	TGTGCCAGTAGTATGGGACAGGGGGACACTGAAGCTTTCTTT
TRBV19	.	TRBJ2-5	.	CASSPSASGETQYF	TGTGCCAGTAGTCCTAGCGCGAGCGGGGAGACCCAGTACTTC
TRBV6-6	.	TRBJ2-3	TRBD1	CASGNRGATDTQYF	TGTGCCAGCGGCAACAGGGGTGCCACAGATACGCAGTATTTT
TRBV28	many	TRBJ1-1	TRBD1	CASSSTGTAMNTEAFF	TGTGCCAGCAGTTCGACAGGGACGGCCATGAACACTGAAGCTTTCTTT
TRBV28	.	TRBJ2-4	TRBD2	CASSRPGGAGLIQYF	TGTGCCAGCAGCCGTCCCGGGGGGGCCGGTCTCATTCAGTACTTC
TRBV7-2	.	TRBJ2-1	.	CASSLVALAPGEQFF	TGTGCCAGCAGCTTAGTGGCTCTAGCGCCGGGTGAGCAGTTCTTC
TRBV7-7	once	TRBJ2-3	.	CASSPLEGADTQYF	TGTGCCAGCAGCCCATTGGAGGGGGCAGATACGCAGTATTTT
TRBV19	.	TRBJ2-5	.	CASKGRTRETQYF	TGTGCCAGTAAGGGGCGGACCCGAGAGACCCAGTACTTC
TRBV30	.	TRBJ2-2	TRBD1	CAWRLFAGTGTNTGELFF	TGTGCCTGGAGGTTATTCGCCGGGACAGGGACGAACACCGGGGAGCTGTTTTTT
TRBV27	.	TRBJ2-1	.	CASSLGKHNEQFF	TGTGCCAGCAGTTTGGGCAAGCACAATGAGCAGTTCTTC
TRBV12-5	.	TRBJ1-1	.	CASGLTLDSMTEAFF	TGTGCTAGTGGTTTGACTTTGGACAGTATGACTGAAGCTTTCTTT
TRBV6-1	.	TRBJ2-7	.	CASIPGRIHEQYF	TGTGCCAGCATCCCGGGACGCATCCACGAGCAGTACTTC
TRBV5-6	.	TRBJ2-5	TRBD1	CASSDRVQETQYF	TGTGCCAGCAGCGACAGGGTACAAGAGACCCAGTACTTC
TRBV10-1	.	TRBJ1-2	.	CASSDGHRGSGYTF	TGCGCCAGCAGTGATGGGCACCGCGGTTCGGGCTACACCTTC
TRBV29-1	.	TRBJ2-5	TRBD1	CSVSGQGETQYF	TGCAGCGTTTCAGGACAGGGGGAGACCCAGTACTTC
TRBV11-2	many	TRBJ2-2	.	CASSLPALRELFF	TGTGCCAGCAGCTTACCGGCCCTTAGGGAGCTGTTTTTT
TRBV2	.	TRBJ2-3	TRBD2	CASNEQLAEADTQYF	TGTGCCAGCAATGAACAACTAGCGGAGGCAGATACGCAGTATTTT
TRBV7-2	few	TRBJ2-1	TRBD2	CASSLSSGLYNEQFF	TGTGCCAGCAGCTTAAGTAGCGGGTTATACAATGAGCAGTTCTTC
TRBV9	.	TRBJ2-3	.	CASSFQGIADTQYF	TGTGCCAGCAGCTTCCAGGGAATTGCAGATACGCAGTATTTT
TRBV19	.	TRBJ1-1	TRBD1	CASRRTGGNMNTEAFF	TGTGCCAGTAGAAGGACAGGGGGTAACATGAACACTGAAGCTTTCTTT
TRBV6-5	.	TRBJ2-7	.	CASSYSSGVGYEQYF	TGTGCCAGCAGTTACTCGAGCGGAGTTGGCTACGAGCAGTACTTC